The present TCR beta chain was sequenced within a study of cytotoxic CD8 clonotypes in ibrutinib-treated CLL. TCRdb keeps only in-frame clones here, not all; method: immunoSEQ multiplex PCR. The sample gives over 250,000 clones, around 69% of which show up once; around 5.1% is in the top ten. The CDR3 is 13 amino acids. Germline trimming cut 1 base from V and 6 bases from J; bases unmatched to any gene: 3. The germline CDR1 and CDR2 sequences are SGHAT and FQNNGV. The clonotype comes from a human donor with chronic lymphocytic leukemia. The genes are TRBV11-2 and TRBJ2-7; 7 bases map to TRBD1. The specimen was PBMCs, collected at disease progression, from a patient treated with ibrutinib. CDR3 amino acids: CASSLGGGSEQYF. Here the CDR3 DNA reads TGTGCCAGCAGCTTAGGAGGGGGCAGCGAGCAGTACTTC.